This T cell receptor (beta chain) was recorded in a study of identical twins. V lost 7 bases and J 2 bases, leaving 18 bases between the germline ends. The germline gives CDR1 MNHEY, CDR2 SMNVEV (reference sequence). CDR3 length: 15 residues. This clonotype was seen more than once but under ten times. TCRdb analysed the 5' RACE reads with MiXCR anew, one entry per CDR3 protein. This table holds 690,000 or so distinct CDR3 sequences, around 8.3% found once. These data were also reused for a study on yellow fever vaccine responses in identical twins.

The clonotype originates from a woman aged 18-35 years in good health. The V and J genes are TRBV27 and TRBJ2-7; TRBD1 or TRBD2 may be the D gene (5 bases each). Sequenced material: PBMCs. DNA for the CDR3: TGTGCCAGCACATCGACTGGGACGGCTGCCTACGAGCAGTACTTC. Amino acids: CASTSTGTAAYEQYF.